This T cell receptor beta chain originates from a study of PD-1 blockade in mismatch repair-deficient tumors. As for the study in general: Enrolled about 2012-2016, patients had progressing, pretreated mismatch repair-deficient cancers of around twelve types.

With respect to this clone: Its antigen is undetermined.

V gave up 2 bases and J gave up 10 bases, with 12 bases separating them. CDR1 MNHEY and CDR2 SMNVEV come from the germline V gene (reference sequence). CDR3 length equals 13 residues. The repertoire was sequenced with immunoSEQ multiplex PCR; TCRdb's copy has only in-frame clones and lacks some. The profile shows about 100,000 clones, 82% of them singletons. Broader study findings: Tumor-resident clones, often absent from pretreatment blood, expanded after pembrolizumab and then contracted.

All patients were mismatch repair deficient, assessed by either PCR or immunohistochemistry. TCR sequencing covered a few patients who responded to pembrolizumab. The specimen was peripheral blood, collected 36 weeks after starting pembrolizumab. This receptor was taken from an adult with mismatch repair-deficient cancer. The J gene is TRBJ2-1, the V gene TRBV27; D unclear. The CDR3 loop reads CASSLMLRTEQFF. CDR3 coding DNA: TGTGCCAGCAGTTTAATGCTTCGGACGGAGCAGTTCTTC.